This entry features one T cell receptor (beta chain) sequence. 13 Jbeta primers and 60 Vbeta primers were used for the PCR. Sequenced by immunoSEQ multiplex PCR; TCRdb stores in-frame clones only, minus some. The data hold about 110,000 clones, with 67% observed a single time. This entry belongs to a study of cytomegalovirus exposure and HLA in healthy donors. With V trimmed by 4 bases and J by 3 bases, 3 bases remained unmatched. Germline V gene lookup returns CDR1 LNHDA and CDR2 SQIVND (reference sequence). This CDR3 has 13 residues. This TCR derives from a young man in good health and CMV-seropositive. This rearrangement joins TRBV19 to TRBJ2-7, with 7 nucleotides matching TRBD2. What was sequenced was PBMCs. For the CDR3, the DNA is TGTGCCAGTAGTACCGGGACTATCTACGAGCAGTACTTC. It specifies CASSTGTIYEQYF.